Shown below are 10 T cell receptor beta chains from a single sample sequenced in a study of shared clonotypes between healthy human individuals (dated by TCRdb to the early 2020s). Receptors were amplified or captured by the immunoSEQ multiplex PCR assay. Drawn from immuneACCESS, this table holds only the in-frame rearrangements with V and J called that TCRdb kept. Clones are partly lost; checked studies trace under half to an unresolved V gene and leave the rest unexplained. This sample is represented by nearly 1 million clones; 70% to 85% of them were singletons. Around 1.5% of the sample is held by the ten biggest clonotypes. Sequencing was done on a sample of memory CD4+ T cells sorted from blood. According to the study, the label for this sample's cell subset or site signals: CD45RA-negative fraction. The receptor set was obtained from a man younger than 30 in good health.

The genes are TRBV5-1 and TRBJ2-3, with D possibly being TRBD1 (6 bases). The germline V and J ends were trimmed by 4 bases and 6 bases, with 15 bases remaining between them. Germline assignment: CDR1 SGHRS and CDR2 YFSETQ. This CDR3 comprises 14 residues. The CDR3 spells CASSGRGQRDTQYF. DNA of the CDR3: TGCGCCAGCAGCGGCCGGGGACAAAGGGATACGCAGTATTTT. Using reference TRBV5-1 and TRBJ2-3 for the parts outside the CDR3, the full variable domain is KAGVTQTPRYLIKTRGQQVTLSCSPISGHRSVSWYQQTPGQGLQFLFEYFSETQRNKGNFPGRFSGRQFSNSRSEMNVSTLELGDSALYLCASSGRGQRDTQYFGPGTRLTVL.

This clone was seen once. The V call is TRBV27, the J call TRBJ2-7; D not resolved. Between the trimmed V and J ends, which lost 5 bases and 4 bases, there was a span of 15 bases. Germline V gene lookup returns CDR1 MNHEY and CDR2 SMNVEV (reference sequence). The CDR3 runs 14 residues. The CDR3 sequence: CASSPDRPTYEQYF. The CDR3 bases are TGTGCCAGCAGTCCCGATAGGCCTACGTACGAGCAGTACTTC.

The V gene is TRBV10-3, the J gene TRBJ2-7; unclear D gene. This CDR3 has 13 residues. V was cut by 10 bases and J by 1 base, with 14 bases left in between. Germline lookup yields CDR1 ENHRY and CDR2 SYGVKD. The CDR3 spells CATYDGASYEQYF. The CDR3, as DNA: TGTGCCACATATGACGGAGCATCCTACGAGCAGTACTTC.

This rearrangement joins TRBV19 to TRBJ1-1; no firm D call. Trimming pared 6 bases from V and 5 bases from J, leaving 16 bases between. The CDR3 sequence is 14 residues long. Germline values: CDR1 LNHDA, CDR2 SQIVND (reference sequence). CDR3 nucleotides: TGTGCCAGTAGCCGGTGGACTCGGGGTACTGAAGCTTTCTTT. Translation: CASSRWTRGTEAFF.

A note on this clone: Other DNA sequences in this sample translate to the same CDR3. The chain employs TRBV30 and TRBJ1-4; D ambiguous. CDR3 length equals 12 residues. Germline V gene data show CDR1 as GTSNPN and CDR2 as SVGIG (reference sequence). Trimming took 3 bases from V and 4 from J, leaving 6 bases between them. For the CDR3, the DNA is TGTGCCTGGAGCCGGGGTAATGAAAAACTGTTTTTT. It translates to CAWSRGNEKLFF.

V and J are TRBV5-1 and TRBJ2-3, with 10 bases identical to TRBD1. The CDR3 loop spans 17 amino acids. V trimming: 4 bases; J trimming: 4 bases; junction bases outside the gene matches: 12. CDR1 and CDR2 from the germline V gene are SGHRS and YFSETQ. This chain's CDR3 is CASSAHTTGGASDTQYF. In DNA form, the CDR3 reads TGCGCCAGCAGCGCACACACGACAGGGGGCGCATCAGATACGCAGTATTTT. Looking up the rest from reference TRBV5-1 and TRBJ2-3 gives the full variable domain: KAGVTQTPRYLIKTRGQQVTLSCSPISGHRSVSWYQQTPGQGLQFLFEYFSETQRNKGNFPGRFSGRQFSNSRSEMNVSTLELGDSALYLCASSAHTTGGASDTQYFGPGTRLTVL.

This clone occurred many times. This chain joins TRBV10-2 and TRBJ2-2; 7 nucleotides line up with TRBD1. The germline V gene encodes CDR1 WSHSY and CDR2 SAAADI. The V segment lost 6 bases and the J segment 1 base; nucleotides outside the gene matches: 2. The CDR3 has 14 residues. CDR3 DNA: TGCGCCAGCAGAGGGGGCGGGAACACCGGGGAGCTGTTTTTT. Protein: CASRGGGNTGELFF.

The gene calls are TRBV7-2 and TRBJ2-2, with 10 nucleotides matching TRBD2. The CDR3 runs to 16 residues. Germline CDR1 reads SGHTA; CDR2 reads FQGNSA. The J segment lost 6 bases and the V segment lost 1 base, leaving 5 bases of the junction unmatched. In nucleotides, the CDR3 is TGTGCCAGCAGCTTAGGGGGTAGCGGGAGGCCCGGGGAGCTGTTTTTT. Amino acids: CASSLGGSGRPGELFF.

The chain is built from TRBV30 and TRBJ2-5; D call uncertain. The DNA end is a closer match to TRBJ2-7, so the J assignment may be wrong. CDR3 length equals 14 residues. Germline V CDR1 and CDR2: GTSNPN, SVGIG (reference sequence). This CDR3 is CAWSTVQAFYEQYF. CDR3 nucleotides: TGTGCCTGGAGTACCGTTCAGGCGTTCTACGAGCAGTACTTC.

The chain recombines TRBV19 with TRBJ1-3; TRBD1 might be the D (5 bases). The CDR3 consists of 14 residues. The V end lost 5 bases, the J end lost 6 bases, and 14 bases lay between the germline ends. The germline V gene encodes CDR1 LNHDA and CDR2 SQIVND (reference sequence). The CDR3 loop is CASSSGDLENTIYF. The CDR3 DNA is TGTGCCAGTAGTTCGGGGGATTTGGAAAACACCATATATTTT. The full variable domain, rest sourced from reference TRBV19 and TRBJ1-3, is DGGITQSPKYLFRKEGQNVTLSCEQNLNHDAMYWYRQDPGQGLRLIYYSQIVNDFQKGDIAEGYSVSREKKESFPLTVTSAQKNPTAFYLCASSSGDLENTIYFGEGSWLTVV.